Listed below are T cell receptor beta chains from one sample, sequenced in a study of T cells in Graves' hyperthyroidism and ophthalmopathy. TCRdb recomputed calls from the multiplex PCR reads with MiXCR, one row per CDR3 protein. There are 250,000 to 300,000 distinct CDR3 sequences in the sample; more than 10% occur only once, and approximately 8.6% lies in the top ten. Sequenced sample: blood. The receptors were sampled from a woman younger than 45 with Graves' hyperthyroidism that later progressed to Graves' ophthalmopathy. Both conserved end residues are part of each CDR3. The D gene is left open where the match is weak. Some rows have no size entry. The others give once, few or many, or a class for an expanded clone.

many	TRBD2	TRBJ2-7	TRBV28	CASRVGGTSGKSQYF	TGTGCCAGCAGAGTAGGGGGGACTAGCGGGAAGAGTCAGTACTTC
NA	TRBD1	TRBJ2-7	TRBV5-8	CASSPVTGGYEQYF	TGTGCCAGCAGCCCCGTGACAGGGGGCTACGAGCAGTACTTC
NA	NA	TRBJ2-1	TRBV19	CASSILSLQGGNEQFF	TGTGCCAGTAGTATACTTTCGTTACAGGGAGGCAATGAGCAGTTCTTC
many	TRBD2	TRBJ2-1	TRBV20-1	CSAQRGSSLNEQFF	TGCAGTGCTCAGCGGGGGAGCTCCTTAAATGAGCAGTTCTTC
few	TRBD1	TRBJ2-7	TRBV27	CASRGQGRFEQYF	TGTGCCAGCAGAGGACAGGGGAGGTTCGAGCAGTACTTC
many	NA	TRBJ1-1	TRBV29-1	CSVEEARVLDITEAFF	TGCAGCGTTGAAGAGGCGCGGGTGTTGGATATAACTGAAGCTTTCTTT
many	NA	TRBJ1-2	TRBV7-9	CASSSVDSGIGYTF	TGTGCCAGCAGCTCTGTGGACAGTGGCATTGGCTACACCTTC
few	NA	TRBJ1-1	TRBV5-1	CASSWVGSGLEAFF	TGCGCCAGCAGCTGGGTGGGGTCAGGGCTTGAAGCTTTCTTT
few	NA	TRBJ2-1	TRBV29-1	CSVEDWGWGQFF	TGCAGCGTTGAAGATTGGGGTTGGGGGCAGTTCTTC
many	TRBD2	TRBJ2-3	TRBV7-9	CASSLRGTSGKDTQYF	TGTGCCAGCAGCCTACGAGGGACTAGCGGGAAAGATACGCAGTATTTT
many	NA	TRBJ2-3	TRBV7-2	CASSPTLVDTQYF	TGTGCCAGCAGCCCCACCTTGGTGGATACGCAGTATTTT
many	TRBD2	TRBJ2-7	TRBV3-1	CASSQGLAGVYEQYF	TGTGCCAGCAGCCAAGGACTAGCGGGAGTCTACGAGCAGTACTTC
NA	NA	TRBJ1-2	TRBV6-1	CASSSRDKLNYGYTF	TGTGCCAGCAGCTCCCGGGACAAGCTTAACTATGGCTACACCTTC
NA	NA	TRBJ1-5	TRBV9	CASSPSGGTNQPQHF	TGTGCCAGCAGCCCAAGCGGGGGGACCAATCAGCCCCAGCATTTT
many	NA	TRBJ2-7	TRBV20-1	CSPSLSIGEQYF	TGCAGCCCCTCCCTTAGCATCGGCGAGCAGTACTTC
NA	TRBD2	TRBJ2-3	TRBV13	CASSQSGRRIDTQYF	TGTGCCAGCAGCCAAAGCGGGAGAAGGATAGATACGCAGTATTTT
NA	NA	TRBJ2-5	TRBV27	CASSLYRDTFAETQYF	TGTGCCAGCAGTTTATACCGGGACACCTTTGCAGAGACCCAGTACTTC
few	TRBD2	TRBJ2-1	TRBV7-9	CASSLDYRGASGSSPGNEQFF	TGTGCCAGCAGCTTAGATTACAGGGGGGCTAGCGGGAGCTCCCCGGGCAATGAGCAGTTCTTC
many	NA	TRBJ2-7	TRBV20-1	CSANRRDPRPYEQYF	TGCAGTGCTAACCGCCGGGACCCAAGGCCCTACGAGCAGTACTTC
many	TRBD2	TRBJ2-7	TRBV7-2	CASSPAGTSGYEQYF	TGTGCCAGCAGCCCTGCAGGGACTAGCGGTTACGAGCAGTACTTC
many	TRBD2	TRBJ2-7	TRBV29-1	CSAGLAGYEQYF	TGCAGCGCAGGACTAGCGGGCTACGAGCAGTACTTC
few	NA	TRBJ1-2	TRBV4-1	CASSQVIRTSGRGYGYTF	TGCGCCAGCAGCCAAGTTATACGAACTTCTGGCCGTGGCTATGGCTACACCTTC
many	NA	TRBJ2-1	TRBV2	CASRTRVDEQFF	TGTGCCAGCAGGACGAGAGTGGATGAGCAGTTCTTC
NA	TRBD1	TRBJ1-4	TRBV5-1	CASSLETGRDEKLFF	TGCGCCAGCAGCTTGGAGACAGGGCGGGATGAAAAACTGTTTTTT
many	TRBD1	TRBJ2-7	TRBV18	CASSPGTGAGSEQYF	TGTGCCAGCTCACCGGGGACAGGGGCCGGCAGCGAGCAGTACTTC
NA	NA	TRBJ2-7	TRBV9	CASRKGESSYEQYF	TGTGCCAGCAGGAAGGGGGAGAGCTCCTACGAGCAGTACTTC
many	NA	TRBJ2-5	TRBV11-2	CASSIQGPGYF	TGTGCCAGCAGCATTCAGGGCCCGGGGTACTTC
many	NA	TRBJ2-5	TRBV30	CAWSPMTVLQETQYF	TGTGCCTGGAGTCCGATGACAGTCCTACAAGAGACCCAGTACTTC
NA	NA	TRBJ2-7	TRBV6-6	CASSYSPGHEQYF	TGTGCCAGCAGTTACTCCCCTGGACACGAGCAGTACTTC
many	TRBD2	TRBJ2-2	TRBV2	CASSLGLAGANTGELFF	TGTGCCAGCAGTCTCGGACTAGCGGGCGCGAACACCGGGGAGCTGTTTTTT
many	NA	TRBJ2-1	TRBV11-3	CASSSAQAPIGEQFF	TGTGCCAGCAGTTCTGCGCAGGCCCCAATAGGAGAACAGTTCTTC
many	NA	TRBJ1-1	TRBV18	CASSPGLTNTEAFF	TGTGCCAGCTCACCAGGGCTCACGAACACTGAAGCTTTCTTT